This T cell receptor (beta chain) was identified during a study of CD8+ T cells in alopecia areata. Study-level information: Treated patients were given 5 to 10 mg oral tofacitinib twice daily.

Extracted from the samples, RNA was reverse transcribed into cDNA to serve as the sequencing template. The repertoire was sequenced with immunoSEQ multiplex PCR; TCRdb's copy has only in-frame clones and lacks some. The top ten clones hold approximately 14% of a sample with approximately 9,300 clones, approximately 61% of them seen once. Findings and limits, study-wide: With patients, TCR sharing proved less clear than in mice, a difference possibly related to HLA. Scalp samples also contribute reads from the resident alphabeta T cells found in normal skin. Clonality was higher in lesional than normal scalp, especially in alopecia totalis/universalis.

Lesional scalp tissue (obtained by punch biopsy) and peripheral blood were collected from alopecia areata patients. As regards this clone: Antigen: not known.

This CDR3 is 19 amino acids long. V was clipped by 3 bases and J by 3 bases; unmatched bases: 16. Germline CDR1 is SNHLY and CDR2 is FYNNEI. This sequence was found in a human donor with alopecia areata. Input material: skin. The rearrangement links TRBV2 to TRBJ2-3, with 9 nucleotides matching TRBD1. The CDR3 coding sequence is TGTGCCAGCAGTGACCACCCGGTGGGGACAGGGTTTAGGACAGATACGCAGTATTTT. Protein product: CASSDHPVGTGFRTDTQYF.